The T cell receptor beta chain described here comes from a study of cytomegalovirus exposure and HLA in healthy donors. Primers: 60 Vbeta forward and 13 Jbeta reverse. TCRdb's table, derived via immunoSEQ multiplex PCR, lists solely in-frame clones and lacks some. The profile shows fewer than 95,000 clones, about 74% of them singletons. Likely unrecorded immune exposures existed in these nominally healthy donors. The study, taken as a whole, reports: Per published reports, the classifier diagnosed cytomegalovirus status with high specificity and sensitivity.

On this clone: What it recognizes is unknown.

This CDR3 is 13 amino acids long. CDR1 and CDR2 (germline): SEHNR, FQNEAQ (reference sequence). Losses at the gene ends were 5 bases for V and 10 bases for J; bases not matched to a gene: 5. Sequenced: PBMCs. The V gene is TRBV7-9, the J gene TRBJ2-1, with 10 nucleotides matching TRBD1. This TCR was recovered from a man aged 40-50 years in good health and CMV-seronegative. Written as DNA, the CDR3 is TGTGCCAGCAGCCGACAGGGGGCGAAAGAGCAGTTCTTC. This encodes CASSRQGAKEQFF.